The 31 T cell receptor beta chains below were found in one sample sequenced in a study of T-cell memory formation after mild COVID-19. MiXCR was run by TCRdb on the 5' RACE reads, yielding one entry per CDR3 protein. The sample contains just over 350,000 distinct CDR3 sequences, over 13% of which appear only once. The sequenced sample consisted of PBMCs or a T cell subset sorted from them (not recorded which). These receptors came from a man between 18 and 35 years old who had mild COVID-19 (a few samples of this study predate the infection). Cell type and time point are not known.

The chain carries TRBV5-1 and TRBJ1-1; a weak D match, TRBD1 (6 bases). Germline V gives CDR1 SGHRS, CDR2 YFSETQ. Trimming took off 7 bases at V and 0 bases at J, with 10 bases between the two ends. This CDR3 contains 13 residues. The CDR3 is CASRTEMNTEAFF. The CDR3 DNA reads TGCGCCAGCCGGACAGAAATGAACACTGAAGCTTTCTTT.

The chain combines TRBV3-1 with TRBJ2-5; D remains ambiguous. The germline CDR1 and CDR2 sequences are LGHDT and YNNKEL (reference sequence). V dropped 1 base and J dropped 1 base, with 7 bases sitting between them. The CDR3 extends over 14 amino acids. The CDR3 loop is CASSQGWGQETQYF. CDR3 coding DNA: TGTGCCAGCAGCCAAGGTTGGGGCCAAGAGACCCAGTACTTC.

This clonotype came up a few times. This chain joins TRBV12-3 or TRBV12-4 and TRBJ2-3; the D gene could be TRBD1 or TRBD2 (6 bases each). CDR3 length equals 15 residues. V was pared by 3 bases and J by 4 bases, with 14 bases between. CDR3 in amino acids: CASSFLVGGSDTQYF. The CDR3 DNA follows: TGTGCCAGCAGTTTCTTGGTGGGGGGCTCAGATACGCAGTATTTT.

The CDR3 DNA is TGCAGTGCTAGAGATCGGCTAGCGGGTGTCAGGGATACGCAGTATTTT. It is translated as CSARDRLAGVRDTQYF. The V call is TRBV20-1, the J call TRBJ2-3, with 8 bases matching TRBD2. V lost 0 bases to trimming and J lost 6 bases; unmatched junction nucleotides: 11. This CDR3 region has 16 residues. Germline lookup yields CDR1 DFQATT and CDR2 SNEGSKA (reference sequence).

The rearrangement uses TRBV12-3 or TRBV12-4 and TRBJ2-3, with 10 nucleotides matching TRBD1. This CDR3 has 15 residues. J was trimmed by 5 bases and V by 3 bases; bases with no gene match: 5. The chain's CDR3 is CASSFLDRGLDTQYF. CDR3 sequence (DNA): TGTGCCAGCAGTTTCCTCGACAGGGGGCTAGATACGCAGTATTTT.

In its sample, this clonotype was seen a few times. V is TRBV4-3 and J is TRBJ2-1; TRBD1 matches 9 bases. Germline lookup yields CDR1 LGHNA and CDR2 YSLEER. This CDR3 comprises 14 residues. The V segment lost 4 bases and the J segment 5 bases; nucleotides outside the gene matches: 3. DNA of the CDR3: TGCGCCAGCAGCCGGACAGGGGCTAACAATGAGCAGTTCTTC. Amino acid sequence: CASSRTGANNEQFF.

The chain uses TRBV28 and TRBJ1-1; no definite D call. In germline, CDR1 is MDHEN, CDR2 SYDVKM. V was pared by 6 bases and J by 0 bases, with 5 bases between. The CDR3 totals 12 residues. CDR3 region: CASREMNTEAFF. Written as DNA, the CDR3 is TGTGCCAGCAGAGAAATGAACACTGAAGCTTTCTTT. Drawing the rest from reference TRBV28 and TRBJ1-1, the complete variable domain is DVKVTQSSRYLVKRTGEKVFLECVQDMDHENMFWYRQDPGLGLRLIYFSYDVKMKEKGDIPEGYSVSREKKERFSLILESASTNQTSMYLCASREMNTEAFFGQGTRLTVV.

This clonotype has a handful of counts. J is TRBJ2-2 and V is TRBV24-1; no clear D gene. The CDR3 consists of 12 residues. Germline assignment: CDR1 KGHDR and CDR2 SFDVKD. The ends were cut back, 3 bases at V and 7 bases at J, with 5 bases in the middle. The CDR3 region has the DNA TGTGCCACCAGTGATGTGTTCGGGGAGCTGTTTTTT. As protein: CATSDVFGELFF.

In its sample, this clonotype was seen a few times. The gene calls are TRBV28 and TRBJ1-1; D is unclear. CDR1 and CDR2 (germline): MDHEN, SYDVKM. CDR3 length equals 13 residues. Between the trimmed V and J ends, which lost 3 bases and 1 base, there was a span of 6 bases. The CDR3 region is CASSFVQNTEAFF. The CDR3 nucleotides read TGTGCCAGCAGTTTTGTACAGAACACTGAAGCTTTCTTT.

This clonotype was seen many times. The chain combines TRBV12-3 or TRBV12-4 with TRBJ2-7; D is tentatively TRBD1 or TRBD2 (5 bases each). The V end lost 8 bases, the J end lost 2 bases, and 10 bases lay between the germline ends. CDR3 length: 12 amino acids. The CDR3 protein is CASRDPPYEQYF. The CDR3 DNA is TGTGCCAGCCGGGACCCACCCTACGAGCAGTACTTC.

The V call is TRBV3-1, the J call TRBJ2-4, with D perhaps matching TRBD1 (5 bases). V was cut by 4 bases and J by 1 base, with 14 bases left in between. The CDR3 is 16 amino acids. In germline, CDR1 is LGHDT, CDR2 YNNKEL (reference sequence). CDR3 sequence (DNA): TGTGCCAGCAGCCCCCCGTGGGGCCCGGCCAAAAACATTCAGTACTTC. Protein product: CASSPPWGPAKNIQYF.

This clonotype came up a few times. The CDR3 sequence: CATSRAGYTYEQYV. Here the CDR3 DNA reads TGTGCCACCAGCAGAGCTGGCTATACCTACGAGCAGTACGTC. The V gene is TRBV15, the J gene TRBJ2-7; no definite D call. The V gene lost 1 base and the J gene lost 2 bases, with 9 bases spanning the gap. Germline CDR1 reads LNHNV; CDR2 reads YYDKDF (reference sequence). This CDR3 is built from 14 residues.

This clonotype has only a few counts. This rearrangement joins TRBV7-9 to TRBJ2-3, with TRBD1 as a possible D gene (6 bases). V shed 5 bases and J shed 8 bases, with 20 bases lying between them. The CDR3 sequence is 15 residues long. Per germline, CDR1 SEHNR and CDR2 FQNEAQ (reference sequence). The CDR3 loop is CASSADGTPAGTQYF. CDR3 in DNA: TGTGCCAGCAGCGCAGACGGGACACCTGCGGGTACGCAGTATTTT.

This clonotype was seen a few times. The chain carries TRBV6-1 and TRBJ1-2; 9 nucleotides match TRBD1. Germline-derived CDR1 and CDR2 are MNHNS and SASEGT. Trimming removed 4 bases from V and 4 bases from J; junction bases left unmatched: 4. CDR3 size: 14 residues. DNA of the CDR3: TGTGCCAGCAGTGCAGAGGACAGGGGCTATGGCTACACCTTC. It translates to CASSAEDRGYGYTF.

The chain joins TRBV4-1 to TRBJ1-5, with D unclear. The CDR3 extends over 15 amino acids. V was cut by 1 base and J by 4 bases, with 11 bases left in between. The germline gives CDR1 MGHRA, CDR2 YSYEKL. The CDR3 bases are TGCGCCAGCAGCCAAGGACTGATACTGAATCAGCCCCAGCATTTT. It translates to CASSQGLILNQPQHF.

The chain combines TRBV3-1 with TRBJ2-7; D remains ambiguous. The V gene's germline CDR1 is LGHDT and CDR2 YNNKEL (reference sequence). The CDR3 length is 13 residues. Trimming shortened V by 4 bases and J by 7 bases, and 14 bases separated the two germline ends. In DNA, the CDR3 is TGTGCCAGCAGCCTTTCGGAAACTCAAGAGCAGTACTTC. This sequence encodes CASSLSETQEQYF.

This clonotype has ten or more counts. The CDR3 DNA reads TGCAGTGCTAGAGATCCCGGGGTTGCTAGCACAGATACGCAGTATTTT. The encoded protein is CSARDPGVASTDTQYF. The rearrangement uses TRBV20-1 and TRBJ2-3, with D perhaps matching TRBD2 (5 bases). The V gene lost 0 bases and the J gene lost 0 bases, with 13 bases spanning the gap. The CDR3 is 16 residues long. Germline CDR1 DFQATT, CDR2 SNEGSKA (reference sequence).

The CDR3 bases are TGTGCCAGCAGCTCGGGGGATGGCGGCACTGAAGCTTTCTTT. The encoded protein is CASSSGDGGTEAFF. The V call is TRBV7-8, the J call TRBJ1-1; possible D gene TRBD1, 5 bases. The germline V gene encodes CDR1 SGHVS and CDR2 FQNEAQ. The CDR3 runs to 14 residues. V gave up 4 bases and J gave up 4 bases, with 13 bases separating them.

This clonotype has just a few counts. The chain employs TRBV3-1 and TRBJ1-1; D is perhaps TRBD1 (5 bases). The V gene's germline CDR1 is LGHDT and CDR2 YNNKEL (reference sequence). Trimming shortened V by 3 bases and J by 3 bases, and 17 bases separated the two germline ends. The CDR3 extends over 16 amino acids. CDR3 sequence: CASSQRGGRAYTEAFF. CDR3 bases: TGTGCCAGCAGCCAGCGTGGGGGGAGAGCGTACACTGAAGCTTTCTTT.

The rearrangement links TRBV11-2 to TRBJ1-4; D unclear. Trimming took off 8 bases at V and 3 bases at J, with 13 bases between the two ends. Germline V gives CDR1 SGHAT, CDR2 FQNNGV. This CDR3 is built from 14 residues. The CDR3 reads CASSHGSSNEKLFF. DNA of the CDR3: TGTGCCAGCTCACACGGCTCATCTAATGAAAAACTGTTTTTT. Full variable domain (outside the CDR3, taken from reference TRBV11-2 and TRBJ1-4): EAGVAQSPRYKIIEKRQSVAFWCNPISGHATLYWYQQILGQGPKLLIQFQNNGVVDDSQLPKDRFSAERLKGVDSTLKIQPAKLEDSAVYLCASSHGSSNEKLFFGSGTQLSVL.

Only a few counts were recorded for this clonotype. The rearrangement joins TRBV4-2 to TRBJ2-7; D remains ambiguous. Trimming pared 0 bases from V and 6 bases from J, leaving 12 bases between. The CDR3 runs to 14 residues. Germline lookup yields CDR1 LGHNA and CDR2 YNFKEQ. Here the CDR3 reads CASSQEYPGAEQYV. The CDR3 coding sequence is TGTGCCAGCAGCCAAGAATACCCAGGCGCCGAGCAGTACGTC.

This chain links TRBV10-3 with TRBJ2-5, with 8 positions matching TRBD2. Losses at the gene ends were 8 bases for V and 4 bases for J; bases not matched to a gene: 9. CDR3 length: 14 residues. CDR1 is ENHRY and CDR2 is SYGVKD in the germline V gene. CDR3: CAIRPRGALETQYF. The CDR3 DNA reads TGTGCCATCCGGCCGCGGGGGGCCTTAGAGACCCAGTACTTC.

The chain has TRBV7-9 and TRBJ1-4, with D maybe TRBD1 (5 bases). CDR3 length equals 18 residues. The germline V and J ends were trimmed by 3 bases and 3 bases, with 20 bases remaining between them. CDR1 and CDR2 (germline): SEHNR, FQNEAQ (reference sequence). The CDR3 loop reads CASSFQPGLRRANEKLFF. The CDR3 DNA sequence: TGTGCCAGCAGCTTTCAACCGGGACTTCGGCGGGCTAATGAAAAACTGTTTTTT.

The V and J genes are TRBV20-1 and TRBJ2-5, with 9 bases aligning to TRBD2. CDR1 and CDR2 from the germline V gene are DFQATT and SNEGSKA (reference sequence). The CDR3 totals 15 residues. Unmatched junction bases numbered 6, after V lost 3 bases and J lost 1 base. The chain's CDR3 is CSASPAGGTQETQYF. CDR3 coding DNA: TGCAGTGCTAGCCCGGCGGGGGGGACCCAAGAGACCCAGTACTTC.

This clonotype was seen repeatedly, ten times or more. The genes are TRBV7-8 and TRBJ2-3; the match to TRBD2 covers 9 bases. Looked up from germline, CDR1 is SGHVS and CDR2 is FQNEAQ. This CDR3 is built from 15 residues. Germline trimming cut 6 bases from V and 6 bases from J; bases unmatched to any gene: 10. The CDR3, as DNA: TGTGCCAGCAGACACGAAGCGGGGGGAGGTGATACGCAGTATTTT. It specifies CASRHEAGGGDTQYF. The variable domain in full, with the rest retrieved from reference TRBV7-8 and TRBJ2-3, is GAGVSQSPRYKVAKRGQDVALRCDPISGHVSLFWYQQALGQGPEFLTYFQNEAQLDKSGLPSDRFFAERPEGSVSTLKIQRTQQEDSAVYLCASRHEAGGGDTQYFGPGTRLTVL.

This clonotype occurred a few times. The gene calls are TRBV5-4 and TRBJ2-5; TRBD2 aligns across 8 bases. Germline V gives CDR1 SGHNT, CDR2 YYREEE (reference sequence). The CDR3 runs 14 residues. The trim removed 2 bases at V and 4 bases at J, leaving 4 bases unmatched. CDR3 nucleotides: TGTGCCAGCAGCTTTCAAGCGGGGGCAGAGACCCAGTACTTC. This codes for CASSFQAGAETQYF.

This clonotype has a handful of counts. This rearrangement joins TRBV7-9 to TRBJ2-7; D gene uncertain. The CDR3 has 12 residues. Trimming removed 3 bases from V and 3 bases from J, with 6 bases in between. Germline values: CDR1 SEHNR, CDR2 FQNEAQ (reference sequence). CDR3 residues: CASSFQNYEQYF. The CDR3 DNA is TGTGCCAGCAGCTTTCAAAACTACGAGCAGTACTTC.

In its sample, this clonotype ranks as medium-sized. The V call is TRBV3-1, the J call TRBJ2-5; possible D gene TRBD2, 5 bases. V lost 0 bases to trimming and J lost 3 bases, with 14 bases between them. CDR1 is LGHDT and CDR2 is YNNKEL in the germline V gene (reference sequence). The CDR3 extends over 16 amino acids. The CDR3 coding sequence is TGTGCCAGCAGCCAAGATCCTCGGGTGCGGGAAGAGACCCAGTACTTC. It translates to CASSQDPRVREETQYF.

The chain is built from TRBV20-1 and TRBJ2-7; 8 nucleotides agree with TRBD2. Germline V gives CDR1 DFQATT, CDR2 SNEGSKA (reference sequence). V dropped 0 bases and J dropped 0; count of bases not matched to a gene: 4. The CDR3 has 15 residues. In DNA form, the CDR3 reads TGCAGTGCTAGAGAAGCGCTAGCGGGCTCCTACGAGCAGTACTTC. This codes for CSAREALAGSYEQYF.

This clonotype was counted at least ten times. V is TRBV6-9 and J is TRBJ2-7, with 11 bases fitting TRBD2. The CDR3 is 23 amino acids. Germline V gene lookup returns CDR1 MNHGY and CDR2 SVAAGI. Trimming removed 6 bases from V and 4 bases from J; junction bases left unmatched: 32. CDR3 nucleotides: TGTGCCAGCAGCCGTATTCCCCTACTAGCGGGGGAAGTAACAGCTCGTATTTTATACGAGCAGTACGTC. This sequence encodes CASSRIPLLAGEVTARILYEQYV.

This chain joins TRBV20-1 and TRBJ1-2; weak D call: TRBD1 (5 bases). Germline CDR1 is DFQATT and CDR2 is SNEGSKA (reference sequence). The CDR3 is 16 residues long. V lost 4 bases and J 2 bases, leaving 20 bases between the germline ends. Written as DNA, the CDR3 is TGCAGTGCTACGGCCGGTACGGGGCAGTGGAACTATGGCTACACCTTC. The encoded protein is CSATAGTGQWNYGYTF.